The source of this T cell receptor (beta chain) is a study of cytomegalovirus exposure and HLA in healthy donors. Study observations and caveats: A missense DCLRE1C variant was associated with V- and J-gene trimming of TCR beta chains in a later analysis, and an independent cohort replicated the association. Among the sequence variants, a highly shared cluster was likely an artifact of sequencing.

Concerning this clone: Antigen specificity is unknown.

The PCR used 60 Vbeta and 13 Jbeta primers. Data came from immunoSEQ multiplex PCR; TCRdb stores just in-frame clones and leaves some out. The sample shows some 140,000 clones, around 74% of them seen only once. Germline V gives CDR1 SGHNT, CDR2 YYREEE (reference sequence). The CDR3 spans 15 residues. V trimming: 0 bases; J trimming: 5 bases; junction bases outside the gene matches: 4. What was sequenced was PBMCs. The sequence came from a man aged 18 to 35 in good health and CMV-seropositive. The V and J genes are TRBV5-4 and TRBJ2-1, with 8 bases aligning to TRBD1. The DNA of the CDR3 is TGTGCCAGCAGCTTGGTCGACAGGGGCCACAATGAGCAGTTCTTC. Amino acids: CASSLVDRGHNEQFF. The full variable domain, with the rest looked up from reference TRBV5-4 and TRBJ2-1, is ETGVTQSPTHLIKTRGQQVTLRCSSQSGHNTVSWYQQALGQGPQFIFQYYREEENGRGNFPPRFSGLQFPNYSSELNVNALELDDSALYLCASSLVDRGHNEQFFGPGTRLTVL.